A selection of T cell receptor beta chains follows, all from one sample in a study of cytomegalovirus exposure and HLA in healthy donors. Sequencing used immunoSEQ multiplex PCR; TCRdb keeps in-frame clones, though not all of them. The profile shows about 300,000 clones, roughly 85% of them singletons. The sample consisted of PBMCs. These receptors were taken from a man aged 40-55 years in good health and CMV-seropositive. CDR3s include the opening cysteine and the closing phenylalanine or tryptophan. A D gene is named only where the DNA matches it firmly. For some rows the clone size is stated as once, few or many, or as a class when expanded; others skip it.

TRBV27	TRBD1	.	TRBJ2-3	TGTGCCAGCAGTTCGGACAGGGCCACAGATACGCAGTATTTT	CASSSDRATDTQYF
TRBV28	.	.	TRBJ1-3	TGTGCCAGCAGTTTGGCGGGGCTGTTGAGCTCTGGAAACACCATATATTTT	CASSLAGLLSSGNTIYF
TRBV10-2	.	once	TRBJ2-1	TGCGCCAGCACTGAAGGGGCGGCATACAATGAGCAGTTCTTC	CASTEGAAYNEQFF
TRBV19	.	.	TRBJ2-2	TGTGCCAGTAGGGGCAGGGGTCGCACCGGGGAGCTGTTTTTT	CASRGRGRTGELFF
TRBV29-1	TRBD2	.	TRBJ2-7	TGCAGCGTGTACTATAGCGGGACCCTCCAGGGCTACGAGCAGTACTTC	CSVYYSGTLQGYEQYF
TRBV5-1	TRBD1	.	TRBJ1-4	TGCGCCAGCAGCCGGGACAGCCGAGGTAGTGAAAAACTGTTTTTT	CASSRDSRGSEKLFF
TRBV21-1	.	.	TRBJ1-5	TGTGCCAGCGGCATACAGGGGCTCGATCAGCCCCAGCATTTT	CASGIQGLDQPQHF
TRBV7-3	TRBD2	.	TRBJ2-5	TGTGCCAGCAGCTTAGGTCCGGGAGGGCCGTCTGAGCAGTACTTC	CASSLGPGGPSEQYF
TRBV6-4	TRBD2	.	TRBJ2-1	TGTGCCAGCAGTGACTCGCCAGCGGGAGAGGGCATTGAGCAGTTCTTC	CASSDSPAGEGIEQFF
TRBV7-9	.	.	TRBJ2-7	TGTTCCAGCAGCACGGGTCCGAACCCCTACGAGCAGTACTTC	CSSSTGPNPYEQYF
TRBV2	TRBD1	once	TRBJ2-3	TGTGCCAGCAGTGAAGGACAGGGAAAATTCTATAGCACAGATACGCAGTATTTT	CASSEGQGKFYSTDTQYF
TRBV27	.	.	TRBJ1-1	TGTGCCAGCAGCCGGAGAAGGGGATTGGACACTGAAGCTTTCTTT	CASSRRRGLDTEAFF
TRBV4-3	.	.	TRBJ2-3	TGCGCCAGCAGCCAAGATCGAGGAGGCACAGATACGCAGTATTTT	CASSQDRGGTDTQYF
TRBV7-6	TRBD1	.	TRBJ2-5	TGTGCCAGCAGCTCGGGACAGGGGGCGAGAGAGACCCAGTACTTC	CASSSGQGARETQYF
TRBV5-1	.	.	TRBJ1-2	TGCGCCAGCAGCCGCCTTGGCGGGGTGCGGGGTGACTATGGCTACACCTTC	CASSRLGGVRGDYGYTF
TRBV6-1	.	few	TRBJ2-6	TGTGCCAGCCAGGCTGGGGCCAACGTCCTGACTTTC	CASQAGANVLTF
TRBV5-1	.	once	TRBJ2-5	TGCGCCAGCAGCTTGGGTCGGGAGCGGCGGGAGACCCAGTACTTC	CASSLGRERRETQYF
TRBV28	TRBD2	once	TRBJ2-7	TGTGCCAGCAGTTTACAAGCGGGAGGGCCCCGGGAGCAGTACTTC	CASSLQAGGPREQYF
TRBV7-2	.	.	TRBJ2-7	TGTGCCAGCAGGTGGACGGACACCTACGAGCAGTACTTC	CASRWTDTYEQYF
TRBV6-1	.	.	TRBJ2-2	TGTGCCAGCAGTCGCTCTCGGGGCACCGGGGAGCTGTTTTTT	CASSRSRGTGELFF
TRBV30	.	.	TRBJ2-7	TGTGCCTGGAGCGCAGGGAATATCTTCCAATACGAGCAGTACTTC	CAWSAGNIFQYEQYF
TRBV28	.	.	TRBJ1-5	TGTGCCAGCAGTTCGAGAGGGACACGTCAGCCCCAGCATTTT	CASSSRGTRQPQHF
TRBV28	TRBD1	.	TRBJ1-3	TGTGCCAGCAGGCCGACAGGGGCAGGAAACACCATATATTTT	CASRPTGAGNTIYF
TRBV7-2	.	.	TRBJ2-7	TGTGCCAGCAGCCCTCGGACTGGCAGCTCCTACGAGCAGTACTTC	CASSPRTGSSYEQYF
TRBV28	TRBD2	.	TRBJ2-5	TGTGCCAGTCAAAGCGGGGCAGGGGAGACCCAGTACTTC	CASQSGAGETQYF
TRBV27	TRBD1	.	TRBJ2-7	TGTGCCAGCAGTTTATCCGGGCAGGGGGCCTACGAGCAGTACTTC	CASSLSGQGAYEQYF
TRBV5-1	TRBD1	.	TRBJ1-1	TGCGCCAGCAGCGGCCAGACAGGGGAGAGAGCTTTCTTT	CASSGQTGERAFF
TRBV10-3	TRBD2	.	TRBJ2-7	TGTGCCATCAGCGTAAACAGCGGGACCTCCTACGAGCAGTACTTC	CAISVNSGTSYEQYF
TRBV7-9	.	.	TRBJ1-1	TGTTCCAGCAGCTTAAGACAGGCTTTGAACACTGAAGCTTTCTTT	CSSSLRQALNTEAFF
TRBV18	.	.	TRBJ2-5	TGTGCCAGCTCACCACTGGGCGGGGAGACCCAGTACTTC	CASSPLGGETQYF
TRBV7-2	.	.	TRBJ2-7	TGTGCCAGCAGCCCCAGTAGGACAGATTACGAGCAGTACTTC	CASSPSRTDYEQYF
TRBV7-9	TRBD1	.	TRBJ1-1	TGTTCCAGCAGCTTAGCCGCGACAGGGGGTAGTGACACTGAAGCTTTCTTT	CSSSLAATGGSDTEAFF
TRBV4-1	TRBD1	.	TRBJ1-2	TGCGCCAGCAGCCAAGACGGGGACAGGACCCCAAGGAGTGGCTACACCTTC	CASSQDGDRTPRSGYTF
TRBV4-1	.	.	TRBJ2-7	TGCGCCAGCAGCCAAGATTCCCCCGGTACCTACGAGCAGTACTTC	CASSQDSPGTYEQYF
TRBV11-2	TRBD1	.	TRBJ2-1	TGTGCCAGCACCTGGACAGGTGATGAGCAGTTCTTC	CASTWTGDEQFF
TRBV12-2	.	.	TRBJ1-3	TGTGCAAGTCGCTTAGTCCCCGGCGGCTCTGGAAACACCATATATTTT	CASRLVPGGSGNTIYF
TRBV2	TRBD1	.	TRBJ1-1	TGTGCCAGCATCCTCGACAGGGCCCACACTGAAGCTTTCTTT	CASILDRAHTEAFF
TRBV5-6	TRBD1	.	TRBJ1-2	TGTGCCAGCAGCTTGGAGGCAGGGGGCTACTATGGCTACACCTTC	CASSLEAGGYYGYTF
TRBV19	.	.	TRBJ2-7	TGTGCCAGTAGTACTGTAGCAGATTCCTACGAGCAGTACTTC	CASSTVADSYEQYF
TRBV7-2	.	once	TRBJ1-1	TGTGCCAGCAGCTTATATCGCCAGGACAGAGAAGCTTTCTTT	CASSLYRQDREAFF
TRBV11-2	TRBD2	.	TRBJ2-1	TGTGCCAGCAGCTCCCGGACTAGCGGGAGATACAGGGATGAGCAGTTCTTC	CASSSRTSGRYRDEQFF
TRBV9	.	.	TRBJ2-2	TGTGCCAGCAGCGTATCAGCGAACACCGGGGAGCTGTTTTTT	CASSVSANTGELFF
TRBV19	.	.	TRBJ1-2	TGTGCCAGTAGCCTGCCAGGGGACCTTAACTATGGCTACACCTTC	CASSLPGDLNYGYTF
TRBV5-4	.	.	TRBJ2-1	TGTGCCAGCAGCCTTCGCTCGACTAGTAACCATGAGCAGTTCTTC	CASSLRSTSNHEQFF
TRBV28	.	.	TRBJ2-7	TGTGCCAGCAGCTCCGGACAGTCCTACGAGCAGTACTTC	CASSSGQSYEQYF
TRBV4-1	TRBD2	few	TRBJ2-1	TGCGCCAGCAGCCAAGCTCCGGGACTAGCGGGAAATGAGCAGTTCTTC	CASSQAPGLAGNEQFF
TRBV29-1	.	.	TRBJ2-6	TGCAGCGTTGCAATCTCTGGGGCCAACGTCCTGACTTTC	CSVAISGANVLTF
TRBV4-1	.	.	TRBJ2-1	TGCGCCAGCAGCCAAGAGGACTCCTCCTACAATGAGCAGTTCTTC	CASSQEDSSYNEQFF
TRBV7-8	.	.	TRBJ1-1	TGTGCCAGCAGCCCCCCCGGGAACACTGAAGCTTTCTTT	CASSPPGNTEAFF
TRBV29-1	.	.	TRBJ2-6	TGCAGCGTTTTAACAGGGCTGGCTGGGGCCAACGTCCTGACTTTC	CSVLTGLAGANVLTF